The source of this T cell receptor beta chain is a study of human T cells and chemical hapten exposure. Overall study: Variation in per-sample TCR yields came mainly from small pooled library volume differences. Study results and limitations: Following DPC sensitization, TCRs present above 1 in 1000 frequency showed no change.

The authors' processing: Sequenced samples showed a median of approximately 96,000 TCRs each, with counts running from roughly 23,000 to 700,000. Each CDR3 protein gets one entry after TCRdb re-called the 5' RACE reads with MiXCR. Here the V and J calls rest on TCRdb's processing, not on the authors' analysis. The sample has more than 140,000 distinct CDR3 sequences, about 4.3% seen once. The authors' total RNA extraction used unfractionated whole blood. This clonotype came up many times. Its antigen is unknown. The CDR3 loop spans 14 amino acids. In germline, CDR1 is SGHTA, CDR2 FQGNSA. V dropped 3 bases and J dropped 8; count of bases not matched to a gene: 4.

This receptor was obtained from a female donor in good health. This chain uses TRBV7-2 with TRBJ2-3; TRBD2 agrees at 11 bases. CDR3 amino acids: CASSFSGGAATQYF. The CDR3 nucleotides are TGTGCCAGCAGCTTTAGCGGGGGGGCTGCTACGCAGTATTTT.